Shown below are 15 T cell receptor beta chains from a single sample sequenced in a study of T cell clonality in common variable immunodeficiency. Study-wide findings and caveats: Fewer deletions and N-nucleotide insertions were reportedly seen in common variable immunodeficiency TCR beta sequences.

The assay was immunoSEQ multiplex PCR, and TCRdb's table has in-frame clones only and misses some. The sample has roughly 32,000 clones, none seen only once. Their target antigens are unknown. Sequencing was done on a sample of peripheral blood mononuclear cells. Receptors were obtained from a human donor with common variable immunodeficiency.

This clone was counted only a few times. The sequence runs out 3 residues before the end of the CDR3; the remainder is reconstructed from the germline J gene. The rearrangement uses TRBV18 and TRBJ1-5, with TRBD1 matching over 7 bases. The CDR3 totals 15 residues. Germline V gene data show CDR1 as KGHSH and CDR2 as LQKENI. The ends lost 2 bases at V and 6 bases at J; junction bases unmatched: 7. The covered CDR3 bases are TGTGCCAGCTCACCAGAGCGAACAGGGGTTCAGCCC. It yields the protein CASSPERTGVQP. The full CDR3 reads CASSPERTGVQPQHF.

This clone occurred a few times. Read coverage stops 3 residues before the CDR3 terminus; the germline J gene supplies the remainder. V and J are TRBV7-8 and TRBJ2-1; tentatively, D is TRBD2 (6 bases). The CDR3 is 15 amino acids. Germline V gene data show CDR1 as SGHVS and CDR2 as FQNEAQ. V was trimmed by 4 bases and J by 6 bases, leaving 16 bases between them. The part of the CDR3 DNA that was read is TGTGCCAGCAGCTCGGGACTTCCTCGGGGCAATGAG. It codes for CASSSGLPRGNE. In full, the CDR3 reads CASSSGLPRGNEQFF. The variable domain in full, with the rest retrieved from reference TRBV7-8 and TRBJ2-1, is GAGVSQSPRYKVAKRGQDVALRCDPISGHVSLFWYQQALGQGPEFLTYFQNEAQLDKSGLPSDRFFAERPEGSVSTLKIQRTQQEDSAVYLCASSSGLPRGNEQFFGPGTRLTVL.

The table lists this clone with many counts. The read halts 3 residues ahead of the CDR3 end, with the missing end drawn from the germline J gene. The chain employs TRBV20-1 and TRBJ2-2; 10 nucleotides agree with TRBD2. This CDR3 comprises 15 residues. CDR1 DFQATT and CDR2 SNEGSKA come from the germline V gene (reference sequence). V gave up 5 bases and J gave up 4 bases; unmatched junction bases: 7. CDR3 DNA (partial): TGCAGTGCTCCCCTAGCGGGAGTTCGCACCGGGGAG. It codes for CSAPLAGVRTGE. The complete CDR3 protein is CSAPLAGVRTGELFF.

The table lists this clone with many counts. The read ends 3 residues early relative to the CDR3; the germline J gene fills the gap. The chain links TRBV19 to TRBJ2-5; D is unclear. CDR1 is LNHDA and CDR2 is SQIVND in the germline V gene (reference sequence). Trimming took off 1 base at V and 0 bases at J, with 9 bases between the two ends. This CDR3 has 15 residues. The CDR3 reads CASSIAATYQETQYF. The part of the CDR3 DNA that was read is TGTGCCAGTAGTATAGCAGCGACGTACCAAGAGACC.

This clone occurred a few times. CDR3: CASSLRALTSGTTYNEQFF. The CDR3 bases that were read are TGCGCCAGCAGCCTACGCGCGCTGACTAGCGGGACGACCTACAATGAG. The rearrangement links TRBV5-1 to TRBJ2-1, with TRBD2 matching 11 bases. From the germline J gene comes the end of the CDR3, since the read stops 3 residues before it. The CDR3 has 19 residues. In germline, CDR1 is SGHRS, CDR2 YFSETQ. Unmatched junction bases numbered 14, after V lost 4 bases and J lost 2 bases.

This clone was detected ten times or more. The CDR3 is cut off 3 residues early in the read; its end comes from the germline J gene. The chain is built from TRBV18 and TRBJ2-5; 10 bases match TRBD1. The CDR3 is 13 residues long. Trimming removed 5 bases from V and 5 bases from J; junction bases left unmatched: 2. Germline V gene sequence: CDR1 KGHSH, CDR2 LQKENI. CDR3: CASSGTGAETQYF. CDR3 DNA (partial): TGTGCCAGCTCAGGGACAGGGGCCGAGACC.

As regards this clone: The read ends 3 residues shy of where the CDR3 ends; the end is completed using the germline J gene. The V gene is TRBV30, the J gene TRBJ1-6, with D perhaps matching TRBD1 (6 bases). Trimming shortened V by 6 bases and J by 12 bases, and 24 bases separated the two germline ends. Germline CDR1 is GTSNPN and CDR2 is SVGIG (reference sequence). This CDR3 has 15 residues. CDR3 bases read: TGTGCCTGCTACCGGGGGGGGCAGCTCTTCGGACCC. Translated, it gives CACYRGGQLFGP. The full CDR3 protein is CACYRGGQLFGPLHF. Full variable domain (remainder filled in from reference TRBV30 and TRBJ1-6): SQTIHQWPATLVQPVGSPLSLECTVEGTSNPNLYWYRQAAGRGLQLLFYSVGIGQISSEVPQNLSASRPQDRQFILSSKKLLLSDSGFYLCACYRGGQLFGPLHFGNGTRLTVT.

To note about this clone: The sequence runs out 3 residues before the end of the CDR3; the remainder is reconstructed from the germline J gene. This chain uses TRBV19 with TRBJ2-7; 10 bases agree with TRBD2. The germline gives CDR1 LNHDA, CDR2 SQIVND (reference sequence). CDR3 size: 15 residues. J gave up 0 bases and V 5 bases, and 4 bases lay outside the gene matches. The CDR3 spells CASSRTSGPSYEQYF. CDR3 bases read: TGTGCCAGTAGTCGGACTAGCGGTCCCTCCTACGAG.

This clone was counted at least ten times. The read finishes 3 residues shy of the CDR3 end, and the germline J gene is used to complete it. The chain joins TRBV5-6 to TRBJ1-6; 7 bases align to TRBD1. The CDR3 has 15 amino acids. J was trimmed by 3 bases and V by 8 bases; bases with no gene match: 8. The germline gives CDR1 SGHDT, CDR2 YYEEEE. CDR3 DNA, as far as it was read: TGTGCCAGTGCACAGGGGACTCGCTATAATTCACCC. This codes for CASAQGTRYNSP. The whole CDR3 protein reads CASAQGTRYNSPLHF.

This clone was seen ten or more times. CDR3 DNA (partial): TGTGCCAGCAGCTTATCGGGGTCGGGGAGCGCTAATGAAAAA. This gives the protein CASSLSGSGSANEK. Given in full, the CDR3 is CASSLSGSGSANEKLFF. This chain links TRBV7-3 with TRBJ1-4; D gene unclear. From the germline J gene comes the end of the CDR3, since the read stops 3 residues before it. V was clipped by 2 bases and J by 3 bases, with 16 bases between them. The germline V gene has CDR1 SGHTA and CDR2 FQGTGA. The length of the CDR3 is 17 residues.

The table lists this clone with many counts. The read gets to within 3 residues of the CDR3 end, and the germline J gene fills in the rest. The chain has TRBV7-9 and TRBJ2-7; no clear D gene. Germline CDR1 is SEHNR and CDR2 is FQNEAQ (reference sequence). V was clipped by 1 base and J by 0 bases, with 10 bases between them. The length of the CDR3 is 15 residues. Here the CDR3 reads CASSLGAVSSYEQYF. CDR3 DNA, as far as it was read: TGTGCCAGCAGCTTAGGGGCAGTTTCCTCCTACGAG.

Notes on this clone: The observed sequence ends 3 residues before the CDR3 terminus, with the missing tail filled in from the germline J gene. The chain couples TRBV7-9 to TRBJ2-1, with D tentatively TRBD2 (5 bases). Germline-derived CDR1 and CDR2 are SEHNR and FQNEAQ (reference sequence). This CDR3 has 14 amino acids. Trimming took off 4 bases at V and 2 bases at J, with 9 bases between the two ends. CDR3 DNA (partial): TGTGCCAGCAGCTCGGACTCAACCTACAATGAG. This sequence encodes CASSSDSTYNE. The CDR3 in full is CASSSDSTYNEQFF.

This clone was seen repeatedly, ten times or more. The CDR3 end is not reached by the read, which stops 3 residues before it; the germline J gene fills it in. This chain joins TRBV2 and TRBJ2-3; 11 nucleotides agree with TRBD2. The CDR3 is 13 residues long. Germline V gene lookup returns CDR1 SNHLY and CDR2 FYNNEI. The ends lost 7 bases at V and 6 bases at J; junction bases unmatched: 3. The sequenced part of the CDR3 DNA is TGTGCCAGCACTAGACTAGCGGGGGATACG. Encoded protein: CASTRLAGDT. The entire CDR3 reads CASTRLAGDTQYF.

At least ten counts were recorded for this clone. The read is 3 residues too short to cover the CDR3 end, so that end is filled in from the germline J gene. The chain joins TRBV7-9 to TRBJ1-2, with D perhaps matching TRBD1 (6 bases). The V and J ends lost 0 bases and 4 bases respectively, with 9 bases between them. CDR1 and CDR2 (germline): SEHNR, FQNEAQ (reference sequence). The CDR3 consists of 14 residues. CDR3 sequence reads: CASSLADRPYGYTF. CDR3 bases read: TGTGCCAGCAGCTTAGCTGACAGGCCCTATGGC.

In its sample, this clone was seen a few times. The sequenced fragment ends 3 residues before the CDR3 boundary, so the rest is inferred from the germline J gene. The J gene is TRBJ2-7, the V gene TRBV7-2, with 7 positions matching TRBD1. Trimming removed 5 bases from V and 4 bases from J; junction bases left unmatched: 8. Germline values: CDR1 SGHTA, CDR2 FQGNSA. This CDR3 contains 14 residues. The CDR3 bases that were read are TGTGCCAGCAGCGGGCGAGGGGGCGGGTACGAG. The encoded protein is CASSGRGGGYE. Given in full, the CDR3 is CASSGRGGGYEQYF. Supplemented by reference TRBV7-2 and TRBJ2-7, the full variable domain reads GAGVSQSPSNKVTEKGKDVELRCDPISGHTALYWYRQSLGQGLEFLIYFQGNSAPDKSGLPSDRFSAERTGGSVSTLTIQRTQQEDSAVYLCASSGRGGGYEQYFGPGTRLTVT.